This T cell receptor beta chain is from a study of blood T cell repertoires in COVID-19. About the study: Donors in the United States, Italy and Spain gave samples during acute or convalescent COVID-19.

Per the study methods: Nucleated cell counts were estimated from reference gene primer amplification. Sequencing was performed with immunoSEQ multiplex PCR; in TCRdb, only in-frame clones are kept and a portion is missing. The V and J calls and clone size are taken from that table; D and trimming were inferred from the DNA. The sample contains roughly 120,000 clones, around 89% of which appear only once. The CDR3 sequence is 14 residues long. Looked up from germline, CDR1 is MNHEY and CDR2 is SMNVEV (reference sequence). Trimming pared 5 bases from V and 2 bases from J, leaving 10 bases between. The receptor's source is a woman between 45 and 60 years old with acute or convalescent COVID-19. Sequenced material: peripheral blood. The chain combines TRBV27 with TRBJ1-3; possible D gene TRBD1, 5 bases. DNA for the CDR3: TGTGCCAGCAGTCTAGGGGTCCCTGGAAACACCATATATTTT. Its translation is CASSLGVPGNTIYF.